This TCR beta chain derives from a study of Graves' ophthalmopathy and Graves' hyperthyroidism. The study amplified TCR beta CDR3 regions using RNA transcripts. Second-round multiplex PCR followed a first-round RT-PCR using HTBI primers. TCRdb reprocessed the multiplex PCR reads via MiXCR and lists one record per CDR3 protein. The sample includes 560,000 or so distinct CDR3 sequences, 39% seen only once; the top ten take 3.5% to 4.5%. Patients were excluded if they had other autoimmune diseases or uncontrolled infections, and likewise if pregnancy or lactation applied. CDR3 length equals 14 residues. Germline V gene data show CDR1 as SGHRS and CDR2 as YFSETQ. A remark on this clonotype: One end of the junction does not line up with germline, which may come from a read error.

The sequenced material came from peripheral blood or thyroid tissue (not recorded which). This chain connects TRBV5-1 to TRBJ1-4; D not certain. The receptor's source is an adult man with Graves' hyperthyroidism. CDR3 bases: TGTGCCAGCAGCGCACCTCCGGGTGGGGAAAAACTGTTTTTT. Protein: CASSAPPGGEKLFF.